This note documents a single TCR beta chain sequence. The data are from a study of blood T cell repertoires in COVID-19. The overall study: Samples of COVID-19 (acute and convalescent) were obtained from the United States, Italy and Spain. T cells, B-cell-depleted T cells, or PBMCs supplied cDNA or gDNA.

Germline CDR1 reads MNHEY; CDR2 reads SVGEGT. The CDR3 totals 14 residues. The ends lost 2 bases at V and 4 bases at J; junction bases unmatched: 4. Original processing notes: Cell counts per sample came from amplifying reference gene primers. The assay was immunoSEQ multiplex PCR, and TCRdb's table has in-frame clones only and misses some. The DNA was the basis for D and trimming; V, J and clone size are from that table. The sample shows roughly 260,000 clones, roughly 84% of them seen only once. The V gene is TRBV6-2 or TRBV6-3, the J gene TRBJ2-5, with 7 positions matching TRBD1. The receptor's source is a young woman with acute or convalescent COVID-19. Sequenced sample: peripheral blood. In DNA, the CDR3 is TGTGCCAGCAGTTACATGACAGGGAGAGAGACCCAGTACTTC. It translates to CASSYMTGRETQYF.